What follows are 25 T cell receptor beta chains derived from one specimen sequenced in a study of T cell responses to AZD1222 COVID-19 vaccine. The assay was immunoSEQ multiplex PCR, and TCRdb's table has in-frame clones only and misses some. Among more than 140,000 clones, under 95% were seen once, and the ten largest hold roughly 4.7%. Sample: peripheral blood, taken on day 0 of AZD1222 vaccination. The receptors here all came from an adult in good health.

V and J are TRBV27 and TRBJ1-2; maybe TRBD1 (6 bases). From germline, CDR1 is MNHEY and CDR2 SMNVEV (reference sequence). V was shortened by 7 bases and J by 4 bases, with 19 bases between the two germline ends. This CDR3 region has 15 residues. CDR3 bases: TGTGCCAGCACTTACCGGAGGGGGGGCGGCTATGGCTACACCTTC. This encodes CASTYRRGGGYGYTF.

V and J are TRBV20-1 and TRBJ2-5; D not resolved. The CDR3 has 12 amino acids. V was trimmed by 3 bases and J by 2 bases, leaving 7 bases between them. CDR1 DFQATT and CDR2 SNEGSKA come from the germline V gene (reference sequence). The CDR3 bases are TGCAGTGCTAGTCGGCAGCAAGAGACCCAGTACTTC. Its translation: CSASRQQETQYF.

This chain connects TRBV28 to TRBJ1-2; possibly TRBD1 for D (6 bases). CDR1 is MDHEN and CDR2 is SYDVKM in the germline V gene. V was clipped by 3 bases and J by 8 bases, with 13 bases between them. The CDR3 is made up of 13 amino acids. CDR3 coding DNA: TGTGCCAGCAGTTTCCCGGACAGAACGGGCTACACCTTC. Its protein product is CASSFPDRTGYTF.

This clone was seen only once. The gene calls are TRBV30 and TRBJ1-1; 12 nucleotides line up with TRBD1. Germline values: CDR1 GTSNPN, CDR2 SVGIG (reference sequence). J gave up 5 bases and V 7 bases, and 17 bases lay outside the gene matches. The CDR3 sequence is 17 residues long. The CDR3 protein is CAYKGSGTGGWNTEAFF. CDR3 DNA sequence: TGTGCCTACAAAGGGTCCGGGACAGGGGGCTGGAATACTGAAGCTTTCTTT. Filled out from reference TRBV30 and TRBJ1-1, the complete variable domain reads SQTIHQWPATLVQPVGSPLSLECTVEGTSNPNLYWYRQAAGRGLQLLFYSVGIGQISSEVPQNLSASRPQDRQFILSSKKLLLSDSGFYLCAYKGSGTGGWNTEAFFGQGTRLTVV.

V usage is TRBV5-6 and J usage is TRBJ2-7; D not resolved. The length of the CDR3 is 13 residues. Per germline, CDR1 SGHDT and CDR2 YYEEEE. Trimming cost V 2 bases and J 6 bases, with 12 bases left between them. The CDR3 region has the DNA TGTGCCAGCAGCTTCGGACGAATGGGCGAGCAGTACTTC. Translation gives CASSFGRMGEQYF.

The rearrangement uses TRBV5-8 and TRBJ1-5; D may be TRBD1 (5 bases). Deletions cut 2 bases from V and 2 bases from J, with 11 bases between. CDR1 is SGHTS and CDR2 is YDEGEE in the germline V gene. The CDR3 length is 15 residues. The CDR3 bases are TGTGCCAGCAGCTTTCCCGGGGGGGGCAATCAGCCCCAGCATTTT. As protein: CASSFPGGGNQPQHF.

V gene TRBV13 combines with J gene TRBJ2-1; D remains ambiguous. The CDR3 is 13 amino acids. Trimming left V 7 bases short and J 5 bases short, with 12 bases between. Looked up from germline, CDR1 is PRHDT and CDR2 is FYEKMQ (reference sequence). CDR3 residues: CASTPILNNEQFF. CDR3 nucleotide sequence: TGTGCCAGCACCCCGATTTTGAACAATGAGCAGTTCTTC.

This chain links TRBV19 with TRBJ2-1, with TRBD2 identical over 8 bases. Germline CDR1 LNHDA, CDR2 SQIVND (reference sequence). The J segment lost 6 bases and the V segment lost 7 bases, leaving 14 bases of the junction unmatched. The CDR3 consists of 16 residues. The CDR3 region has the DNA TGTGCCAGTACTCCGCGGAGCGGGAGAAGGGCCAATGAGCAGTTCTTC. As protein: CASTPRSGRRANEQFF.

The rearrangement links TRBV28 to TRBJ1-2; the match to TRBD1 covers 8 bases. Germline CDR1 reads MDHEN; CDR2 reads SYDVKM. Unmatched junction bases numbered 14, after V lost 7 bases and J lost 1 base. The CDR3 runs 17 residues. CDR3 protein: CASNFPDRGLRNYGYTF. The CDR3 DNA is TGTGCCAGCAATTTCCCAGACAGGGGCCTACGTAACTATGGCTACACCTTC.

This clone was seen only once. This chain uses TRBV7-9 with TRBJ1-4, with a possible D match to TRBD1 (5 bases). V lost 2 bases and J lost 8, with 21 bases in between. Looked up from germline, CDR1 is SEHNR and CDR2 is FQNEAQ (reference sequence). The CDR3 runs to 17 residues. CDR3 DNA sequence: TGTGCCAGCAGCTTAAAGTTTACGGGACCGCGGGAGGAAAAACTGTTTTTT. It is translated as CASSLKFTGPREEKLFF.

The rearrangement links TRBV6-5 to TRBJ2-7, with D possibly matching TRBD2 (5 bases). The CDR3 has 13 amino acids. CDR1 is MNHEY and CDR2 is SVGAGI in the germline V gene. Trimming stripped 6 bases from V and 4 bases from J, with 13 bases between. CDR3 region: CASSTGVGYEQYF. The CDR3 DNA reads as TGTGCCAGCAGCACCGGGGTGGGGTACGAGCAGTACTTC.

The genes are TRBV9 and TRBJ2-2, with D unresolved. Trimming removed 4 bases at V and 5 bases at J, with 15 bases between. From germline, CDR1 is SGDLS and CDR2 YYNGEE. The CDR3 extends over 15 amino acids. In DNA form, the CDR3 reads TGTGCCAGCAGCCCTACTACGTTGGGGACCGGGGAGCTGTTTTTT. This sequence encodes CASSPTTLGTGELFF.

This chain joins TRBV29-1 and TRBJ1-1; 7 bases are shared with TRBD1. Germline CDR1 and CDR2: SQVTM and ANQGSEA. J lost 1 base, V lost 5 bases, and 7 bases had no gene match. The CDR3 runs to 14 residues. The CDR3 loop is CSVKGNRGNTEAFF. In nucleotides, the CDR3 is TGCAGCGTTAAAGGAAACAGGGGGAACACTGAAGCTTTCTTT.

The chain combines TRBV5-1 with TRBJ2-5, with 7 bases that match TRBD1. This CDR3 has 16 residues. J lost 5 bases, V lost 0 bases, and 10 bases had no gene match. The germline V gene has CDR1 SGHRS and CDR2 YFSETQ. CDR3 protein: CASSLGPGQKLETQYF. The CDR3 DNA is TGCGCCAGCAGCTTGGGCCCGGGACAGAAATTGGAGACCCAGTACTTC.

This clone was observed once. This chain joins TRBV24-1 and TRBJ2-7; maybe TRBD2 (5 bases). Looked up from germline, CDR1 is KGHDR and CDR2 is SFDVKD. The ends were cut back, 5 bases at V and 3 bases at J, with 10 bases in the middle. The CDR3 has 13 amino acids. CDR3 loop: CATSVGESYEQYF. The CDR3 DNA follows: TGTGCCACCAGTGTCGGGGAGAGCTACGAGCAGTACTTC.

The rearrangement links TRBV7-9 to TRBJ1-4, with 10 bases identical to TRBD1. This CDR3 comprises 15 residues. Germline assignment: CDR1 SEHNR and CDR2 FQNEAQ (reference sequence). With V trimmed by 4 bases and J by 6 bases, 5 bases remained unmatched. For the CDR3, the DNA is TGTGCCAGCAGCTACCGACAGGGGGCCGATGAAAAACTGTTTTTT. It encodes CASSYRQGADEKLFF.

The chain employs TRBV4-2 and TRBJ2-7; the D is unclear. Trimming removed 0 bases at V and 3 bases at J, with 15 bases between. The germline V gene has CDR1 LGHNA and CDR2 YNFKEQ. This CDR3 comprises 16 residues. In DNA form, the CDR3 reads TGTGCCAGCAGCCAAGATGTTGAGGCACTAAGCTACGAGCAGTACTTC. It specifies CASSQDVEALSYEQYF.

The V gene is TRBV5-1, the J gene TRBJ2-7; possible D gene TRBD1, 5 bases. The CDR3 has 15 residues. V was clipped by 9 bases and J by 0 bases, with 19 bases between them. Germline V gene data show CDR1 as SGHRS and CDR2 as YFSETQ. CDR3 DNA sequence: TGCGCCAACCCCTCAGAGGACGGACACTCCTACGAGCAGTACTTC. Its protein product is CANPSEDGHSYEQYF.

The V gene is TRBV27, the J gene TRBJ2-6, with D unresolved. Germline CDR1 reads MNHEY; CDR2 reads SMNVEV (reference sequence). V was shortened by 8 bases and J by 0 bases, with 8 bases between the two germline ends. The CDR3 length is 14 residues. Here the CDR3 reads CASGYNSGANVLTF. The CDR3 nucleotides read TGTGCCAGCGGCTACAACTCTGGGGCCAACGTCCTGACTTTC.

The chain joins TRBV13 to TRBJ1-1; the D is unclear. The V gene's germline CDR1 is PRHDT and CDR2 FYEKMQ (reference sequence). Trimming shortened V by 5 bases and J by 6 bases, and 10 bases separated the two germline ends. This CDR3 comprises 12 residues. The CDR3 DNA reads TGTGCCAGCAGCAAAGAGGAGTCTGAAGCTTTCTTT. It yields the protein CASSKEESEAFF.

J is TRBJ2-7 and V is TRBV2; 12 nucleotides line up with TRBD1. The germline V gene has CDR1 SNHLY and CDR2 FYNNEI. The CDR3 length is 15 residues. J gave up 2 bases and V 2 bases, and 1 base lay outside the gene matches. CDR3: CASSERDRGPYEQYF. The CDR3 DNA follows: TGTGCCAGCAGTGAACGGGACAGGGGGCCCTACGAGCAGTACTTC.

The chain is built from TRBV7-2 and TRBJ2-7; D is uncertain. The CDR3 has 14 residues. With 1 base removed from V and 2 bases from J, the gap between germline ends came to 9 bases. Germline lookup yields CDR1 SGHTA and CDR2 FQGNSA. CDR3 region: CASSLEGGPYEQYF. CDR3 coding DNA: TGTGCCAGCAGCTTAGAGGGCGGACCCTACGAGCAGTACTTC.

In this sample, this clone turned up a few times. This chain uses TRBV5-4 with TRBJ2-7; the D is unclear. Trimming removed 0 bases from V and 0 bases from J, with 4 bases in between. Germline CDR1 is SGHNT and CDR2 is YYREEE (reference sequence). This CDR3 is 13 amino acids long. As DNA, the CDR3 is TGTGCCAGCAGCTTGGAAAGCTCCTACGAGCAGTACTTC. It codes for CASSLESSYEQYF.

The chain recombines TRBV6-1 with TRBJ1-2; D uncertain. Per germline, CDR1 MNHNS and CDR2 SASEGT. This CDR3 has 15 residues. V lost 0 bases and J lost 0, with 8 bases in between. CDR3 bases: TGTGCCAGCAGTGAAGCGGACCTACCTAACTATGGCTACACCTTC. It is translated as CASSEADLPNYGYTF.

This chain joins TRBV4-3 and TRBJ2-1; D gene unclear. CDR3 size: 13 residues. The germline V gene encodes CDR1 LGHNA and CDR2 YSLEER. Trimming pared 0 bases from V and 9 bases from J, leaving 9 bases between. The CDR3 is CASSQDRGGEQFF. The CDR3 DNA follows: TGCGCCAGCAGCCAAGATCGAGGCGGTGAGCAGTTCTTC.